The following is a TCR beta chain sequence with its context. Its cognate antigen is unknown. TCRdb fed the 5' RACE reads into MiXCR, producing one record per CDR3 protein. This sample yields hundreds of thousands of distinct CDR3 sequences, of which 19% are seen a single time; over 20% belongs to the top ten. The sample belongs to a study of T-cell memory formation after mild COVID-19. The study's findings and limits: Memory from before infection featured some responding clones, which suggests cross-reactive memory joined.

The CDR3 has 15 residues. The V gene end was trimmed by 5 bases and the J gene end by 9 bases; junction bases not matched to a gene: 11. In germline, CDR1 is DFQATT, CDR2 SNEGSKA (reference sequence). V usage is TRBV20-1 and J usage is TRBJ2-7, with TRBD2 identical over 15 bases. Sample: PBMCs or a T cell subset sorted from them (not recorded which). The receptor's source is a man aged 18-30 years who had mild COVID-19 (a few samples of this study predate the infection). Cell type and time point are not known. Here the CDR3 reads CSAATGTSGGYMQYV. CDR3 coding DNA: TGCAGTGCTGCCACCGGGACTAGCGGGGGGTATATGCAGTACGTC.